What follows are 25 T cell receptor beta chains derived from one specimen sequenced in a study of T cells in Graves' hyperthyroidism and ophthalmopathy. RNA transcripts served as the template for amplifying TCR beta CDR3 regions. The TCR CDR3 first-round RT-PCR relied on the HTBI primer set. TCRdb re-analysed the multiplex PCR reads in MiXCR, keeping a single row per CDR3 protein. The profile shows approximately 30,000 distinct CDR3 sequences, 52% of them singletons. The sequencing sample was made of blood. These receptor sequences come from a middle-aged woman with Graves' ophthalmopathy.

J is TRBJ2-5 and V is TRBV5-4, with TRBD1 matching over 9 bases. The CDR3 covers 16 residues. The J segment lost 2 bases and the V segment lost 0 bases, leaving 5 bases of the junction unmatched. CDR1 is SGHNT, CDR2 YYREEE, per germline (reference sequence). The CDR3 sequence is CASSLGTGDPQETQYF. Here the CDR3 DNA reads TGTGCCAGCAGCTTGGGGACAGGGGATCCACAAGAGACCCAGTACTTC.

V is TRBV9 and J is TRBJ2-7, with a possible D match to TRBD1 (6 bases). This CDR3 has 15 amino acids. Germline V CDR1 and CDR2: SGDLS, YYNGEE. Trimming shortened V by 0 bases and J by 2 bases, and 12 bases separated the two germline ends. This chain's CDR3 is CASSVAPGDTYEQYF. The CDR3, as DNA: TGTGCCAGCAGCGTAGCCCCAGGGGACACCTACGAGCAGTACTTC.

Many counts were recorded for this clonotype. This chain joins TRBV12-3 or TRBV12-4 and TRBJ1-2; D unclear. This CDR3 contains 14 residues. V was shortened by 4 bases and J by 2 bases, with 11 bases between the two germline ends. CDR3 DNA: TGTGCCAGCAGTTCCAATAAAGGGAACTATGGCTACACCTTC. The encoded protein is CASSSNKGNYGYTF.

To note about this clonotype: Sequence at one end of the junction differs from germline and may be a read error. The chain joins TRBV5-1 to TRBJ1-4; 7 positions match TRBD1. Germline V gene data show CDR1 as SGHRS and CDR2 as YFSETQ. CDR3 size: 13 residues. CDR3 sequence: CASRRDSDEKLLF. The CDR3 region has the DNA TGCGCCAGCCGCCGGGACAGCGATGAAAAACTGCTTTTT.

This clonotype was found many times. A junction boundary mismatches the germline segment, possibly from a read error. The rearrangement uses TRBV12-3 or TRBV12-4 and TRBJ2-5; no clear D. The CDR3 extends over 12 amino acids. The CDR3 DNA reads as TGTGCCAGCAGTCTTACACAAGGGACCCAGTACTTC. Amino acid sequence: CASSLTQGTQYF.

This clonotype was counted at least ten times. The V and J genes are TRBV12-3 or TRBV12-4 and TRBJ2-5; no reliable D call. The CDR3 length is 12 residues. V dropped 6 bases and J dropped 3 bases, with 8 bases sitting between them. CDR3: CASSLLEETQYF. The CDR3 DNA reads as TGTGCCAGCAGCCTACTTGAAGAGACCCAGTACTTC.

The genes are TRBV10-3 and TRBJ2-1; either TRBD1 or TRBD2 may supply D (8 bases each). Trimming took 3 bases from V and 9 from J, leaving 27 bases between them. Germline V gives CDR1 ENHRY, CDR2 SYGVKD. The CDR3 sequence is 18 residues long. In DNA, the CDR3 is TGTGCCATCAGTGATACGATCGCCGGGACAGGTACTAGCGGTGAGCAGTTCTTC. Protein: CAISDTIAGTGTSGEQFF.

For this clonotype: The junction shows a germline mismatch at one end, possibly a read error. This rearrangement joins TRBV7-7 to TRBJ2-3; D perhaps matches TRBD2 (5 bases). Germline values: CDR1 SSHAT, CDR2 FNYEAQ (reference sequence). The CDR3 is made up of 14 amino acids. The CDR3 region is CASSLAGTQDTQYF. In DNA form, the CDR3 reads TGTGCTAGCAGCCTAGCCGGAACGCAAGATACGCAGTATTTT. The full variable domain, completed using reference TRBV7-7 and TRBJ2-3, is GAGVSQSPRYKVTKRGQDVTLRCDPISSHATLYWYQQALGQGPEFLTYFNYEAQPDKSGLPSDRFSAERPEGSISTLTIQRTEQRDSAMYRCASSLAGTQDTQYFGPGTRLTVL.

This clonotype was recorded at least ten times. The V gene is TRBV28, the J gene TRBJ2-3, with 8 positions matching TRBD2. CDR1 and CDR2 from the germline V gene are MDHEN and SYDVKM. The CDR3 runs 15 residues. V shed 6 bases and J 4 bases; nucleotides not matched to a gene: 9. The CDR3 coding sequence is TGTGCCAGCAGGGCCGGGACTAGTCGGTCAGATACGCAGTATTTT. This gives the protein CASRAGTSRSDTQYF.

This clonotype has a handful of counts. The chain uses TRBV19 and TRBJ2-3, with D uncertain. The germline V and J ends were trimmed by 2 bases and 5 bases, with 5 bases remaining between them. CDR1 and CDR2 (germline): LNHDA, SQIVND (reference sequence). This CDR3 has 12 amino acids. CDR3 amino acids: CASSISGDTQYF. The CDR3 DNA is TGTGCCAGTAGTATATCGGGAGATACGCAGTATTTT. Looking up the rest from reference TRBV19 and TRBJ2-3 gives the full variable domain: DGGITQSPKYLFRKEGQNVTLSCEQNLNHDAMYWYRQDPGQGLRLIYYSQIVNDFQKGDIAEGYSVSREKKESFPLTVTSAQKNPTAFYLCASSISGDTQYFGPGTRLTVL.

There are many counts of this clonotype. This chain uses TRBV6-6 with TRBJ2-6, with D perhaps matching TRBD1 (5 bases). The CDR3 covers 15 residues. CDR1 MNHNY and CDR2 SVGAGI come from the germline V gene (reference sequence). V lost 5 bases and J lost 1, with 9 bases in between. The CDR3 coding sequence is TGTGCCAGCAGTATAAGACAGTCTGGGGCCAACGTCCTGACTTTC. This encodes CASSIRQSGANVLTF.

The chain carries TRBV7-3 and TRBJ1-5, with 8 bases lining up with TRBD1. V lost 5 bases to trimming and J lost 5 bases; unmatched junction nucleotides: 5. CDR3 length equals 14 residues. Germline assignment: CDR1 SGHTA and CDR2 FQGTGA. Here the CDR3 DNA reads TGTGCCAGCAGCATGACAGGGGATCATCAGCCCCAGCATTTT. As protein: CASSMTGDHQPQHF. The variable domain in full, with the rest retrieved from reference TRBV7-3 and TRBJ1-5, is GAGVSQTPSNKVTEKGKYVELRCDPISGHTALYWYRQSLGQGPEFLIYFQGTGAADDSGLPNDRFFAVRPEGSVSTLKIQRTERGDSAVYLCASSMTGDHQPQHFGDGTRLSIL.

This clonotype was picked up many times. The V and J genes are TRBV12-3 or TRBV12-4 and TRBJ2-5; 9 bases line up with TRBD2. This CDR3 has 14 amino acids. V shed 3 bases, J shed 2 bases, and the junction held 1 base outside the gene matches. The CDR3 loop reads CASSFSGRQETQYF. CDR3 sequence (DNA): TGTGCCAGCAGTTTTAGCGGGAGACAAGAGACCCAGTACTTC.

This chain joins TRBV18 and TRBJ1-3, with D tentatively TRBD1 (5 bases). The V and J ends lost 6 bases and 8 bases respectively, with 14 bases between them. CDR1 KGHSH and CDR2 LQKENI come from the germline V gene. This CDR3 is built from 13 residues. As DNA, the CDR3 is TGTGCCAGCTCGGCCCAGGGACTAGACACCATATATTTT. It translates to CASSAQGLDTIYF.

This clonotype was picked up many times. The chain carries TRBV5-1 and TRBJ2-7; 14 nucleotides align to TRBD2. Germline V CDR1 and CDR2: SGHRS, YFSETQ. This CDR3 comprises 15 residues. The ends lost 4 bases at V and 4 bases at J; junction bases unmatched: 4. The CDR3, as DNA: TGCGCCAGCAGCGAACGGACTAGCGGGAGGTACGAGCAGTACTTC. Translated: CASSERTSGRYEQYF.

On this clonotype itself: Given a much more abundant clone one base away, this may be a read error. CDR3 residues: CAGSSQPWATPEAFF. The CDR3 nucleotides read TGTGCCGGCAGCTCTCAGCCCTGGGCTACCCCTGAAGCTTTCTTT. The J gene is TRBJ1-1, the V gene TRBV5-6; no firm D call. Germline CDR1 reads SGHDT; CDR2 reads YYEEEE. The CDR3 sequence is 15 residues long.

This clonotype was seen repeatedly, ten times or more. The rearrangement joins TRBV5-6 to TRBJ2-7, with TRBD1 as a possible D gene (8 bases). The CDR3 has 16 amino acids. The germline gives CDR1 SGHDT, CDR2 YYEEEE. V was trimmed by 0 bases and J by 0 bases, leaving 13 bases between them. CDR3 nucleotide sequence: TGTGCCAGCAGCTTGGGGGGGGGGACAGGCTCCTACGAGCAGTACTTC. This translates into CASSLGGGTGSYEQYF.

This clonotype was detected a few times. A much larger clone sits a single nucleotide away, making a read error possible. The CDR3 loop is CASSAPDRAVQKLFF. DNA for the CDR3: TGTGCCAGCAGTGCACCAGACAGGGCGGTTCAAAAACTGTTTTTT. This rearrangement joins TRBV6-1 to TRBJ1-4; TRBD1 agrees at 7 bases. V lost 4 bases, J lost 9 bases, and 11 bases stayed unmatched. This CDR3 is built from 15 residues. From germline, CDR1 is MNHNS and CDR2 SASEGT.

There are many counts of this clonotype. The junction departs from the called germline gene at one end, perhaps through a read error. The genes are TRBV5-1 and TRBJ1-1; maybe TRBD1 (6 bases). Germline V gene lookup returns CDR1 SGHRS and CDR2 YFSETQ. CDR3 length: 14 amino acids. DNA of the CDR3: TGCGCCAGCAGCTTGCGGGGAGGGGACACTGGAGCTTTCTTT. Translated, it gives CASSLRGGDTGAFF.

The chain is built from TRBV5-1 and TRBJ2-6, with 9 nucleotides matching TRBD1. Germline loops: CDR1 SGHRS, CDR2 YFSETQ. The J segment lost 2 bases and the V segment lost 0 bases, leaving 6 bases of the junction unmatched. The CDR3 is 18 residues long. CDR3 DNA sequence: TGCGCCAGCAGCTTGGCGGGACAGGGAGTTGCTGGGGCCAACGTCCTGACTTTC. This codes for CASSLAGQGVAGANVLTF.

The chain joins TRBV11-3 to TRBJ2-2; D is uncertain. Germline CDR1 reads SGHNT; CDR2 reads YENEEA. This CDR3 is built from 12 residues. V lost 5 bases and J lost 7, with 8 bases in between. CDR3 sequence: CASSASSGELFF. The CDR3 bases are TGTGCCAGCAGCGCCAGTAGCGGGGAGCTGTTTTTT.

This clonotype was recorded only once. The chain joins TRBV2 to TRBJ2-1, with TRBD2 identical over 7 bases. CDR1 SNHLY and CDR2 FYNNEI come from the germline V gene. CDR3 length equals 14 residues. Losses at the gene ends were 4 bases for V and 9 bases for J; bases not matched to a gene: 9. The CDR3 spells CASSGVRRETEQFF. CDR3 nucleotides: TGTGCCAGCAGTGGAGTGAGGCGGGAGACTGAGCAGTTCTTC.

This clonotype has ten or more counts. The CDR3 DNA is TGTGCCAGCAGCCTCCTGGGGGGTGGGCCACAAGAGACCCAGTACTTC. As protein: CASSLLGGGPQETQYF. This chain uses TRBV7-9 with TRBJ2-5, with D possibly TRBD2 on 6 matching bases. The CDR3 length is 16 residues. V was trimmed by 5 bases and J by 2 bases, leaving 18 bases between them. Per germline, CDR1 SEHNR and CDR2 FQNEAQ (reference sequence).

Comments on this clonotype: A junction end diverges from the germline sequence, so it may reflect a read error. The chain carries TRBV4-2 and TRBJ1-1; no firm D call. This CDR3 is built from 14 residues. Looked up from germline, CDR1 is LGHNA and CDR2 is YNFKEQ. CDR3 loop: CASSQEVISTEAYF. CDR3 bases: TGTGCCAGCAGCCAAGAGGTCATCAGCACGGAAGCTTACTTT.

This clonotype was counted at least ten times. The V and J genes are TRBV3-2 and TRBJ1-3. TRBV3-2 is marked as a pseudogene. CDR3 length: 13 amino acids. The CDR3 spells CASNGGSGNTIYF. The CDR3 DNA reads TGTGCCAGCAACGGGGGCTCTGGAAACACCATATATTTT.